The clone carrying this T cell receptor beta chain was picked up one time. The target antigen is unknown. Both 60 Vbeta primers and 13 Jbeta primers went into the PCR. Assay used: immunoSEQ multiplex PCR; TCRdb lists only in-frame clones, some missing. The table includes about 220,000 clones, around 80% detected once. Germline V gives CDR1 SNHLY, CDR2 FYNNEI. V lost 6 bases, J lost 0 bases, and 14 bases lay in between. CDR3 length equals 15 residues. This sample was included in a study of cytomegalovirus exposure and HLA in healthy donors. General study results and limits: Cytomegalovirus-associated status was assigned to around 160 TCR beta chains. Later examination showed HLA-associated TCR beta chains had greater clonal expansion than equally common others. Highest at DRB1 and lowest at HLA-C, TCR association rates differed among HLA loci in a later analysis. Most TCR sequences were seen very rarely across donors, but some public TCRs occurred in many.

The specimen was PBMCs. This clonotype was obtained from a man aged 40-50 years in good health and CMV-seropositive. The chain is built from TRBV2 and TRBJ1-2, with D possibly TRBD1 on 6 matching bases. The CDR3 nucleotides read TGTGCCAGCAGAGAAAACGGGACACCTAACTATGGCTACACCTTC. Translated, it gives CASRENGTPNYGYTF.